This T cell receptor beta chain appears in the sequencing data of a study of OX40 agonist ivuxolimab in advanced cancers. Across the study: Patients assigned to dose escalation were diagnosed with hepatocellular carcinoma, melanoma, renal cell or head and neck cancer.

Some clones are missing from TCRdb's copy, which holds only in-frame ones; the method was immunoSEQ multiplex PCR. The profile shows roughly 60,000 clones, about 82% of them singletons. This clone was seen a handful of times. The target antigen is unknown. The CDR3 runs to 14 residues. Trimming took 3 bases from V and 1 from J, leaving 10 bases between them. Per germline, CDR1 SGHTA and CDR2 FQGNSA. General study points: Expanded clones were, on average, more numerous among CD8+ T cells than CD4+. At 0.1-3.0 mg/kg, partial responders had clonal expansion among the lowest observed.

This sequence was found in an adult with an advanced solid tumor such as melanoma, head and neck, liver or kidney cancer. Here the sequenced sample was CD4+ or CD8+ T cells sorted from blood, taken in a trial of the OX40 agonist ivuxolimab. The chain combines TRBV7-2 with TRBJ2-7, with D perhaps TRBD2 (5 bases). For the CDR3, the DNA is TGTGCCAGCAGCTTCTCCAGCGGTTCCTACGAGCAGTACGTC. Translated, it gives CASSFSSGSYEQYV.